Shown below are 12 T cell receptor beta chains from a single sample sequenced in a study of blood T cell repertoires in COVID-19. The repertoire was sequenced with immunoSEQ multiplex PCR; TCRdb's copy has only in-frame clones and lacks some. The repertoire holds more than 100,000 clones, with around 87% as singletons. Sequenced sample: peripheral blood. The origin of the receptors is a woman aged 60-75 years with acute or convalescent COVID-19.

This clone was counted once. The CDR3 here is CASRAGQGEQEKLFF. CDR3 nucleotide sequence: TGTGCCAGCAGGGCGGGACAGGGCGAACAGGAAAAACTGTTTTTT. J is TRBJ1-4 and V is TRBV28; 9 positions match TRBD1. V shed 6 bases and J 8 bases; nucleotides not matched to a gene: 10. The CDR3 runs to 15 residues. Germline values: CDR1 MDHEN, CDR2 SYDVKM.

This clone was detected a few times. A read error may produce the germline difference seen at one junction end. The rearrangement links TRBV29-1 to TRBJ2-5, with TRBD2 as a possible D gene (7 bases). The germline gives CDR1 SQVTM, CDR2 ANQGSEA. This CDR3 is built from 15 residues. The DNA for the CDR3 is TGCAGCGTCGAAGGGGGTAACTGGGAGGGAGAGACCCAGTACTTC. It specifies CSVEGGNWEGETQYF.

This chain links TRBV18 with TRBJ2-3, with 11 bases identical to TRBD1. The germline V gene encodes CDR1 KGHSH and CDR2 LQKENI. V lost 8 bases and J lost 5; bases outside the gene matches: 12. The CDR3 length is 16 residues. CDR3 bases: TGTGCCAGCGGACCTCCGGACAGGGGGCATATAGATACGCAGTATTTT. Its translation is CASGPPDRGHIDTQYF.

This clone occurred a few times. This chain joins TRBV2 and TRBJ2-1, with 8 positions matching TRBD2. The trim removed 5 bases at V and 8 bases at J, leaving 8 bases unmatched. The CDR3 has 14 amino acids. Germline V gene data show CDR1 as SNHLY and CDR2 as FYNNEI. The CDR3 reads CASSFRTSSDEQFF. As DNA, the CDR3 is TGTGCCAGCAGTTTTCGGACTAGCTCCGATGAGCAGTTCTTC.

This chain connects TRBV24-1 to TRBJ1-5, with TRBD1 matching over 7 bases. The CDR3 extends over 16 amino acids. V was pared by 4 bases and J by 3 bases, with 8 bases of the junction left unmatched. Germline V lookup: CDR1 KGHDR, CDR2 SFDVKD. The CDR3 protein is CATSESGTANNQPQHF. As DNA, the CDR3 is TGTGCCACCAGTGAATCCGGGACAGCGAACAATCAGCCCCAGCATTTT.

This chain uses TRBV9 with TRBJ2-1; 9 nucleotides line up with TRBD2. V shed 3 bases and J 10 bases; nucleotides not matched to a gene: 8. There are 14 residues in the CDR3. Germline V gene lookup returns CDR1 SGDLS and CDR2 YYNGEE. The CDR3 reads CASSEVAGVGEQFF. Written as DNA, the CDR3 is TGTGCCAGCAGCGAGGTAGCGGGAGTTGGGGAGCAGTTCTTC.

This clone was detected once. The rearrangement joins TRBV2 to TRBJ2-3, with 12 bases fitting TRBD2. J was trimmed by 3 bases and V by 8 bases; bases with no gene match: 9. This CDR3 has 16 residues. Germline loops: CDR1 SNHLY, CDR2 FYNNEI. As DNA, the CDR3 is TGTGCCAGCCGGGTGACTAGCGGGAGCAAAACAGATACGCAGTATTTT. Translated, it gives CASRVTSGSKTDTQYF.

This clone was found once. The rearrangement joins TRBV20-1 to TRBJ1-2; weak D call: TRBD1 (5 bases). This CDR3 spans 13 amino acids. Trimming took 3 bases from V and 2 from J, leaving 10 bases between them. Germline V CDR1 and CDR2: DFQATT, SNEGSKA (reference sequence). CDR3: CSASLDKNYGYTF. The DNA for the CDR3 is TGCAGTGCTAGTTTGGACAAGAACTATGGCTACACCTTC.

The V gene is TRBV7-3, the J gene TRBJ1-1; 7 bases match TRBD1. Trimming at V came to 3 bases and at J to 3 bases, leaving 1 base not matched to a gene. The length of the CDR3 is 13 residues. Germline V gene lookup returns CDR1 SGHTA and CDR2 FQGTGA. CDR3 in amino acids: CASSLTGYTEAFF. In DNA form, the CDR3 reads TGTGCCAGCAGCTTGACAGGGTACACTGAAGCTTTCTTT.

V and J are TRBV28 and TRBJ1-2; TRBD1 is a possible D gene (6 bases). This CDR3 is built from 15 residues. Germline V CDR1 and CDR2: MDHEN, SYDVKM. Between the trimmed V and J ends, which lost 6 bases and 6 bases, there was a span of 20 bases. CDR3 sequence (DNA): TGTGCCAGCAGCTCCCCTTACAGGGTGCTCCATGGCTACACCTTC. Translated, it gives CASSSPYRVLHGYTF.

The CDR3 region has the DNA TGCGCCAGCAGCCGGACAGGGGTGTACGAGCAGTACTTC. Amino acid sequence: CASSRTGVYEQYF. The J gene is TRBJ2-7, the V gene TRBV5-1; 9 nucleotides line up with TRBD1. This CDR3 spans 13 amino acids. V dropped 4 bases and J dropped 4; count of bases not matched to a gene: 3. In germline, CDR1 is SGHRS, CDR2 YFSETQ.

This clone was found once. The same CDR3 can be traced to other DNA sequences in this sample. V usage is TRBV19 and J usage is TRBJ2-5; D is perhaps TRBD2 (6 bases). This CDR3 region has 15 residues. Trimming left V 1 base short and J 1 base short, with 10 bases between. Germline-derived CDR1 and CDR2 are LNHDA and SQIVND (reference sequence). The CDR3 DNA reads TGTGCCAGTAGTATAGTCCCGGGACTCCAAGAGACCCAGTACTTC. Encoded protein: CASSIVPGLQETQYF.